The next 21 T cell receptor beta chains were all read from a single sample in a study of T cells of healthy individuals. TCRdb reanalysed the 5' RACE reads using MiXCR and keeps one entry per CDR3 protein. The sample lists 95,000 to 100,000 distinct CDR3 sequences, approximately 16% seen once, with 6.2% in the top ten. These receptor sequences come from a human donor in good health.

This clonotype was seen a handful of times. The chain employs TRBV7-2 and TRBJ2-2; D remains ambiguous. The length of the CDR3 is 14 residues. Looked up from germline, CDR1 is SGHTA and CDR2 is FQGNSA. Between the trimmed V and J ends, which lost 1 base and 5 bases, there was a span of 8 bases. Here the CDR3 reads CASSLVRVTGELFF. In nucleotides, the CDR3 is TGTGCCAGCAGCTTAGTAAGGGTGACCGGGGAGCTGTTTTTT. Supplemented by reference TRBV7-2 and TRBJ2-2, the full variable domain reads GAGVSQSPSNKVTEKGKDVELRCDPISGHTALYWYRQSLGQGLEFLIYFQGNSAPDKSGLPSDRFSAERTGGSVSTLTIQRTQQEDSAVYLCASSLVRVTGELFFGEGSRLTVL.

The V call is TRBV3-1, the J call TRBJ2-1, with 11 bases matching TRBD2. Germline assignment: CDR1 LGHDT and CDR2 YNNKEL (reference sequence). The CDR3 is 14 amino acids. V lost 8 bases and J lost 7; bases outside the gene matches: 7. CDR3 bases: TGTGCCAGCGGCTGGGCTAGCGGGAGGAATGAGCAGTTCTTC. Protein product: CASGWASGRNEQFF.

The sample holds many counts of this clonotype. This chain uses TRBV20-1 with TRBJ1-6; perhaps TRBD1 as D (6 bases). The length of the CDR3 is 13 residues. Germline V lookup: CDR1 DFQATT, CDR2 SNEGSKA (reference sequence). With 3 bases removed from V and 6 bases from J, the gap between germline ends came to 9 bases. CDR3 protein: CSASTDSNSPLHF. The CDR3 DNA follows: TGCAGTGCTAGTACGGACAGTAATTCACCCCTCCACTTT.

Ten or more counts support this clonotype. The rearrangement joins TRBV28 to TRBJ1-4; perhaps TRBD1 as D (6 bases). Germline assignment: CDR1 MDHEN and CDR2 SYDVKM. This CDR3 is built from 15 residues. Trimming shortened V by 6 bases and J by 5 bases, and 16 bases separated the two germline ends. This CDR3 reads CASSLGGQGNEKLFF. DNA for the CDR3: TGTGCCAGCAGCTTAGGGGGACAAGGAAATGAAAAACTGTTTTTT.

This clonotype was recorded a few times. J is TRBJ2-7 and V is TRBV19, with D perhaps matching TRBD1 (5 bases). Germline CDR1 reads LNHDA; CDR2 reads SQIVND (reference sequence). V lost 1 base, J lost 1 base, and 11 bases lay in between. This CDR3 has 15 residues. The DNA for the CDR3 is TGTGCCAGTAGTATAGTGGCAGGGCGGTCCTACGAGCAGTACTTC. Amino acid sequence: CASSIVAGRSYEQYF.

This clonotype was seen only a few times. The rearrangement joins TRBV6-5 to TRBJ1-6; 8 nucleotides agree with TRBD1. The V and J ends lost 5 bases and 0 bases, in that order; junction bases with no gene match: 9. Germline V lookup: CDR1 MNHEY, CDR2 SVGAGI. This CDR3 spans 18 amino acids. The CDR3 bases are TGTGCCAGCAGTAATAGGACAGGGTGGAGCTCCTATAATTCACCCCTCCACTTT. Translated: CASSNRTGWSSYNSPLHF.

This clonotype was counted many times. This rearrangement joins TRBV29-1 to TRBJ1-2; D gene uncertain. The CDR3 totals 11 residues. CDR1 is SQVTM and CDR2 is ANQGSEA in the germline V gene. The V gene lost 6 bases and the J gene lost 2 bases, with 7 bases spanning the gap. Written as DNA, the CDR3 is TGCAGCGTGGAAAACAACTATGGCTACACCTTC. Translating it yields CSVENNYGYTF.

The gene calls are TRBV20-1 and TRBJ2-5; 8 bases are a match to TRBD1. Germline CDR1 DFQATT, CDR2 SNEGSKA (reference sequence). The trim removed 3 bases at V and 5 bases at J, leaving 5 bases unmatched. The CDR3 extends over 13 amino acids. The CDR3 region is CSARFQGAETQYF. The CDR3 DNA is TGCAGTGCTAGGTTTCAGGGGGCGGAGACCCAGTACTTC.

This clonotype showed up many times. The chain employs TRBV19 and TRBJ2-2; unclear D gene. The CDR3 has 14 amino acids. V shed 6 bases and J shed 5 bases, with 13 bases lying between them. CDR1 is LNHDA and CDR2 is SQIVND in the germline V gene (reference sequence). CDR3 coding DNA: TGTGCCAGTAGATGGCCCTCTGGGACCGGGGAGCTGTTTTTT. Amino acid sequence: CASRWPSGTGELFF.

This clonotype came up a few times. This chain connects TRBV2 to TRBJ2-3; 7 bases are a match to TRBD1. The CDR3 consists of 14 residues. CDR1 is SNHLY and CDR2 is FYNNEI in the germline V gene. V lost 10 bases and J lost 2; bases outside the gene matches: 9. The CDR3 bases are TGTGCCATCCCGAGACAGGGAGCCACAGATACGCAGTATTTT. Translation: CAIPRQGATDTQYF.

This clonotype showed up just once. The gene calls are TRBV13 and TRBJ2-5, with TRBD2 matching over 10 bases. In germline, CDR1 is PRHDT, CDR2 FYEKMQ (reference sequence). The CDR3 has 16 amino acids. The trim removed 4 bases at V and 6 bases at J, leaving 11 bases unmatched. The CDR3 reads CASSSSGSAARKTQYF. CDR3 DNA: TGTGCCAGCAGCTCTAGCGGGAGTGCCGCGAGAAAGACCCAGTACTTC.

This clonotype has only a few counts. J is TRBJ1-1 and V is TRBV20-1, with a tentative D call TRBD1 (5 bases). V lost 1 base and J 11 bases, leaving 20 bases between the germline ends. Germline lookup yields CDR1 DFQATT and CDR2 SNEGSKA (reference sequence). CDR3 length: 14 residues. This chain's CDR3 is CSARAGQGLSVAFF. The CDR3 DNA reads as TGCAGTGCTAGAGCGGGGCAGGGACTTTCTGTGGCTTTCTTT.

This clonotype was counted once. CDR3 DNA sequence: TGTGCCAGCAGTAACGAGGGGGTCGTCCACAATGAGCAGTTCTTC. Encoded protein: CASSNEGVVHNEQFF. The chain uses TRBV6-5 and TRBJ2-1, with D perhaps TRBD1 (6 bases). CDR1 and CDR2 (germline): MNHEY, SVGAGI. Trimming took off 5 bases at V and 5 bases at J, with 16 bases between the two ends. CDR3 length: 15 amino acids.

This clonotype was recorded many times. The V and J genes are TRBV4-3 and TRBJ2-1; D not resolved. The CDR3 covers 14 residues. Germline V CDR1 and CDR2: LGHNA, YSLEER. V lost 0 bases and J lost 4, with 7 bases in between. The DNA of the CDR3 is TGCGCCAGCAGCCAAGATCCTGCTTACAATGAGCAGTTCTTC. Translating gives CASSQDPAYNEQFF.

This clonotype was seen at least ten times. The chain couples TRBV9 to TRBJ2-1, with 9 bases that match TRBD1. From germline, CDR1 is SGDLS and CDR2 YYNGEE. The CDR3 length is 16 residues. After removal of 1 base from V and 4 bases from J, the junction contained 6 bases not matched to a gene. The CDR3 here is CASSVTGTGSYNEQFF. In nucleotides, the CDR3 is TGTGCCAGCAGCGTAACCGGGACAGGGAGTTACAATGAGCAGTTCTTC.

This clonotype was counted between two and nine times. J is TRBJ2-5 and V is TRBV29-1; weak D call: TRBD2 (5 bases). Germline V lookup: CDR1 SQVTM, CDR2 ANQGSEA. Trimming took off 8 bases at V and 1 base at J, with 14 bases between the two ends. The CDR3 spans 13 residues. CDR3 DNA: TGCAGCCACGGCCGGGGATTCCAAGAGACCCAGTACTTC. This gives the protein CSHGRGFQETQYF.

This clonotype was picked up many times. This chain links TRBV25-1 with TRBJ2-5; 12 bases agree with TRBD2. Germline V lookup: CDR1 MGHDK, CDR2 SYGVNS. The V and J ends lost 2 bases and 0 bases, in that order; junction bases with no gene match: 7. CDR3 size: 18 residues. As DNA, the CDR3 is TGTGCCAGCAGTGAACGACTAGCGGGAGAAGTGTACCAAGAGACCCAGTACTTC. Its translation: CASSERLAGEVYQETQYF. The variable domain in full, completed from reference TRBV25-1 and TRBJ2-5, reads EADIYQTPRYLVIGTGKKITLECSQTMGHDKMYWYQQDPGMELHLIHYSYGVNSTEKGDLSSESTVSRIRTEHFPLTLESARPSHTSQYLCASSERLAGEVYQETQYFGPGTRLLVL.

The chain couples TRBV20-1 to TRBJ1-2; D is unresolved. Germline-derived CDR1 and CDR2 are DFQATT and SNEGSKA (reference sequence). This CDR3 contains 11 residues. V gave up 6 bases and J gave up 4 bases, with 9 bases separating them. CDR3 in amino acids: CSARAAYGYTF. CDR3 in DNA: TGCAGTGCCCGGGCCGCCTATGGCTACACCTTC.

This clonotype has only a few counts. The V and J genes are TRBV5-1 and TRBJ2-3; 12 bases align to TRBD2. V lost 1 base to trimming and J lost 6 bases; unmatched junction nucleotides: 0. Germline CDR1 reads SGHRS; CDR2 reads YFSETQ. This CDR3 has 14 amino acids. CDR3 sequence reads: CASSLTSGRDTQYF. The CDR3 bases are TGCGCCAGCAGCTTGACTAGCGGGAGGGATACGCAGTATTTT.

The chain employs TRBV4-1 and TRBJ2-3; the match to TRBD1 covers 7 bases. V lost 4 bases and J lost 8; bases outside the gene matches: 9. There are 14 residues in the CDR3. Per germline, CDR1 MGHRA and CDR2 YSYEKL. The CDR3 nucleotides read TGCGCCAGCAGCCGAGGGGGCGCAGGGGCTACGCAGTATTTT. Translated, it gives CASSRGGAGATQYF.

This clonotype was counted ten times or more. V and J are TRBV2 and TRBJ1-2; 10 bases agree with TRBD1. After removal of 2 bases from V and 4 bases from J, the junction contained 1 base not matched to a gene. The CDR3 is 14 residues long. Germline values: CDR1 SNHLY, CDR2 FYNNEI. The CDR3, as DNA: TGTGCCAGCAGTGAACGGACAGGGGGCTATGGCTACACCTTC. Its translation: CASSERTGGYGYTF.